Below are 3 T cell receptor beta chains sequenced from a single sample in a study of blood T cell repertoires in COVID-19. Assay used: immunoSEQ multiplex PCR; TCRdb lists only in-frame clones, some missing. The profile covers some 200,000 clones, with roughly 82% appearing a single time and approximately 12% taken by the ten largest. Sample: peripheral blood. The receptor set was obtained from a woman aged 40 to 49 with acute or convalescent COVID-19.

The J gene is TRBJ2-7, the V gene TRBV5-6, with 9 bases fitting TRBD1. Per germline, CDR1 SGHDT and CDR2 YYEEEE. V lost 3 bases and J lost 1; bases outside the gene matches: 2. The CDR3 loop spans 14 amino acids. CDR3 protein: CASSSGTGSYEQYF. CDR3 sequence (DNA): TGTGCCAGCAGCTCCGGGACAGGGTCCTACGAGCAGTACTTC.

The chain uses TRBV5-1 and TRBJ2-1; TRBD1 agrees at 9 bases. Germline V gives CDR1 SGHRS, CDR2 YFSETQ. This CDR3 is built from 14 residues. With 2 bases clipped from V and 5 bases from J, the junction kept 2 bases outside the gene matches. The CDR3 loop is CASSLRDRDNEQFF. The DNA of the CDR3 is TGCGCCAGCAGCTTAAGGGACAGGGACAATGAGCAGTTCTTC.

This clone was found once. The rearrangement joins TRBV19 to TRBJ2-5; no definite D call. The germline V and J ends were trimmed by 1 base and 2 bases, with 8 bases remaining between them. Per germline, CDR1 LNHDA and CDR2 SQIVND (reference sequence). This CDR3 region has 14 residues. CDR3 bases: TGTGCCAGTAGTATAGGACACCAACAAGAGACCCAGTACTTC. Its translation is CASSIGHQQETQYF. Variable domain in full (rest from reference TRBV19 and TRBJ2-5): DGGITQSPKYLFRKEGQNVTLSCEQNLNHDAMYWYRQDPGQGLRLIYYSQIVNDFQKGDIAEGYSVSREKKESFPLTVTSAQKNPTAFYLCASSIGHQQETQYFGPGTRLLVL.